The 23 T cell receptor beta chains given below trace back to one sample, sequenced in a study of blood T cell repertoires in COVID-19. Only in-frame clones appear in the TCRdb table, and some are missing; sequencing was by immunoSEQ multiplex PCR. The sample lists over 50,000 clones; around 74% were seen once. The sequencing sample was made of peripheral blood. The receptors were sampled from a woman aged 50 to 65 with active or convalescent COVID-19.

The chain carries TRBV25-1 and TRBJ1-1, with D possibly being TRBD1 (6 bases). Trimming shortened V by 1 base and J by 0 bases, and 9 bases separated the two germline ends. This CDR3 has 15 residues. Germline values: CDR1 MGHDK, CDR2 SYGVNS. CDR3 sequence (DNA): TGTGCCAGCAGTGAATTGGACAGCATGAACACTGAAGCTTTCTTT. It encodes CASSELDSMNTEAFF. Full variable domain (remainder filled in from reference TRBV25-1 and TRBJ1-1): EADIYQTPRYLVIGTGKKITLECSQTMGHDKMYWYQQDPGMELHLIHYSYGVNSTEKGDLSSESTVSRIRTEHFPLTLESARPSHTSQYLCASSELDSMNTEAFFGQGTRLTVV.

This chain uses TRBV9 with TRBJ2-1; the match to TRBD1 covers 7 bases. Germline CDR1 reads SGDLS; CDR2 reads YYNGEE. V shed 3 bases, J shed 2 bases, and the junction held 5 bases outside the gene matches. The CDR3 runs to 15 residues. Here the CDR3 DNA reads TGTGCCAGCAGCGCCCGGGACAGCCCCTACAATGAGCAGTTCTTC. Amino acids: CASSARDSPYNEQFF.

In its sample, this clone was seen a few times. The chain combines TRBV4-1 with TRBJ2-1; 7 bases are a match to TRBD1. The germline V gene encodes CDR1 MGHRA and CDR2 YSYEKL. V trimming: 4 bases; J trimming: 2 bases; junction bases outside the gene matches: 17. This CDR3 has 19 amino acids. DNA for the CDR3: TGCGCCAGCAGCCGAGTGACGACTTACAGGGGCAGCACCTACAATGAGCAGTTCTTC. It is translated as CASSRVTTYRGSTYNEQFF.

The rearrangement joins TRBV7-2 to TRBJ1-2; D remains unclear. This CDR3 is built from 12 residues. Trimming removed 8 bases from V and 4 bases from J, with 11 bases in between. The germline V gene has CDR1 SGHTA and CDR2 FQGNSA. This CDR3 is CASRSWFYGYTF. The CDR3 region has the DNA TGTGCCAGCCGCAGTTGGTTCTATGGCTACACCTTC.

This chain links TRBV28 with TRBJ1-5; maybe TRBD1 (5 bases). V lost 5 bases and J lost 2, with 13 bases in between. Germline CDR1 reads MDHEN; CDR2 reads SYDVKM. This CDR3 comprises 15 residues. CDR3 sequence (DNA): TGTGCCAGCAGTCCGCAGGGAAGCGGCAATCAGCCCCAGCATTTT. It translates to CASSPQGSGNQPQHF.

There are a few counts of this clone. The chain combines TRBV6-5 with TRBJ1-1, with no clear D. CDR3 length: 14 residues. V was cut by 2 bases and J by 2 bases, with 9 bases left in between. Germline CDR1 MNHEY, CDR2 SVGAGI. The CDR3, as DNA: TGTGCCAGCAGTTACGCCCCCTATAACACTGAAGCTTTCTTT. Protein sequence: CASSYAPYNTEAFF.

The gene calls are TRBV27 and TRBJ1-1; tentative D call: TRBD1 (5 bases). Germline V lookup: CDR1 MNHEY, CDR2 SMNVEV (reference sequence). V lost 5 bases and J lost 1, with 17 bases in between. The CDR3 runs 16 residues. The CDR3 loop reads CASSPRGGARNTEAFF. CDR3 bases: TGTGCCAGCAGTCCCCGCGGAGGGGCGAGGAACACTGAAGCTTTCTTT.

The chain is built from TRBV6-8 and TRBJ2-1; 8 nucleotides line up with TRBD2. The CDR3 is 14 residues long. The germline CDR1 and CDR2 sequences are MNHGY and SAAAGT. With V trimmed by 7 bases and J by 1 base, 3 bases remained unmatched. CDR3: CASTSGSSYNEQFF. The CDR3 bases are TGTGCCAGCACCAGCGGGAGTTCCTACAATGAGCAGTTCTTC.

V is TRBV7-9 and J is TRBJ2-2; D may be TRBD1 (5 bases). This CDR3 comprises 15 residues. Germline CDR1 and CDR2: SEHNR and FQNEAQ (reference sequence). V lost 1 base and J lost 4, with 10 bases in between. The CDR3 is CASSLVGGATGELFF. The CDR3 coding sequence is TGTGCCAGCAGCTTAGTGGGTGGGGCCACCGGGGAGCTGTTTTTT.

The chain joins TRBV19 to TRBJ2-5, with a tentative D call TRBD2 (6 bases). CDR1 is LNHDA, CDR2 SQIVND, per germline (reference sequence). The CDR3 is 15 amino acids. V lost 6 bases to trimming and J lost 1 base, with 15 bases between them. In DNA, the CDR3 is TGTGCCAGTAGACCCGATCTAGCGTCCCAAGAGACCCAGTACTTC. Amino acids: CASRPDLASQETQYF.

The rearrangement links TRBV2 to TRBJ2-1, with 7 positions matching TRBD2. Germline-derived CDR1 and CDR2 are SNHLY and FYNNEI. The junction had 14 bases not matched to a gene; V was cut back by 5 bases and J by 4 bases. The CDR3 runs to 17 residues. CDR3 nucleotide sequence: TGTGCCAGCAGTTATAGCCCCCCCAGCGGGGTTTACAATGAGCAGTTCTTC. Translating gives CASSYSPPSGVYNEQFF.

The V and J genes are TRBV7-9 and TRBJ2-1, with 7 positions matching TRBD2. This CDR3 is 13 amino acids long. V trimming: 5 bases; J trimming: 7 bases; junction bases outside the gene matches: 5. The germline gives CDR1 SEHNR, CDR2 FQNEAQ (reference sequence). CDR3 region: CASSLTSWNEQFF. In DNA, the CDR3 is TGTGCCAGCAGCCTGACTAGCTGGAATGAGCAGTTCTTC.

The chain joins TRBV5-4 to TRBJ1-2, with 8 bases identical to TRBD1. The V and J ends lost 4 bases and 0 bases, in that order; junction bases with no gene match: 5. The CDR3 loop spans 15 amino acids. Per germline, CDR1 SGHNT and CDR2 YYREEE (reference sequence). This chain's CDR3 is CASSPDRGANYGYTF. CDR3 sequence (DNA): TGTGCCAGCAGCCCCGACAGGGGAGCTAACTATGGCTACACCTTC.

V usage is TRBV5-1 and J usage is TRBJ2-1; 10 bases are a match to TRBD1. With V trimmed by 1 base and J by 7 bases, 5 bases remained unmatched. The CDR3 spans 15 residues. Per germline, CDR1 SGHRS and CDR2 YFSETQ. CDR3 sequence (DNA): TGCGCCAGCAGCTTGATTTGGACAGGGGGGAATGAGCAGTTCTTC. This sequence encodes CASSLIWTGGNEQFF.

The sample holds one count of this clone. The chain uses TRBV21-1 and TRBJ1-3. TRBV21-1 is a documented pseudogene. The length of the CDR3 is 17 residues. In DNA form, the CDR3 reads TGTGCCAGCAGCAAAGCGCCGCGGGGCTGGAAGGGAAACACCATATATTTT. Protein: CASSKAPRGWKGNTIYF.

This clone was seen only once. This same CDR3 is encoded by further DNA sequences in the sample. The chain employs TRBV9 and TRBJ2-5, with 7 bases matching TRBD2. The CDR3 is 15 residues long. Germline V gene data show CDR1 as SGDLS and CDR2 as YYNGEE. J lost 2 bases, V lost 4 bases, and 8 bases had no gene match. This CDR3 is CASSQGWGGQETQYF. CDR3 in DNA: TGTGCCAGCAGCCAGGGTTGGGGGGGGCAAGAGACCCAGTACTTC.

The genes are TRBV28 and TRBJ1-3; possible D gene TRBD1, 5 bases. V was cut by 4 bases and J by 3 bases, with 10 bases left in between. The CDR3 covers 14 residues. CDR1 and CDR2 from the germline V gene are MDHEN and SYDVKM. The CDR3 DNA is TGTGCCAGCAGTTGGGGGGGGGTTGGAAACACCATATATTTT. As protein: CASSWGGVGNTIYF.

V and J are TRBV12-3 or TRBV12-4 and TRBJ1-2, with 7 bases aligning to TRBD1. V lost 6 bases to trimming and J lost 5 bases; unmatched junction nucleotides: 6. The CDR3 contains 13 residues. This CDR3 is CASRPGQKYGYTF. CDR3 nucleotide sequence: TGTGCCAGCAGACCGGGACAGAAGTATGGCTACACCTTC.

J is TRBJ2-3 and V is TRBV27; weak D call: TRBD2 (5 bases). The ends were cut back, 2 bases at V and 3 bases at J, with 6 bases in the middle. CDR3 size: 13 residues. Germline CDR1 is MNHEY and CDR2 is SMNVEV (reference sequence). CDR3 amino acids: CASSLLATDTQYF. In DNA form, the CDR3 reads TGTGCCAGCAGTTTACTAGCAACAGATACGCAGTATTTT.

The chain is built from TRBV7-9 and TRBJ1-2, with 8 bases aligning to TRBD1. The CDR3 consists of 16 residues. Germline V lookup: CDR1 SEHNR, CDR2 FQNEAQ (reference sequence). V was pared by 3 bases and J by 5 bases, with 11 bases of the junction left unmatched. The CDR3 DNA is TGTGCCAGCAGCTTGGGGACAGGCCCGATACTGTATGGCTACACCTTC. Translated, it gives CASSLGTGPILYGYTF.

The chain joins TRBV18 to TRBJ1-5; no definite D call. The CDR3 length is 16 residues. Trimming shortened V by 3 bases and J by 3 bases, and 15 bases separated the two germline ends. Germline V CDR1 and CDR2: KGHSH, LQKENI. This CDR3 reads CASSPGIAGINQPQHF. The CDR3 nucleotides are TGTGCCAGCTCACCCGGGATCGCCGGAATCAATCAGCCCCAGCATTTT.

The chain uses TRBV7-2 and TRBJ1-4; 10 positions agree with TRBD1. CDR1 and CDR2 from the germline V gene are SGHTA and FQGNSA. CDR3 size: 15 residues. Losses at the gene ends were 3 bases for V and 8 bases for J; bases not matched to a gene: 6. CDR3 nucleotide sequence: TGTGCCAGCAGCTTTGACAGGGGGCGGCGAGAAAAACTGTTTTTT. Amino acid sequence: CASSFDRGRREKLFF.

The genes are TRBV7-8 and TRBJ2-1; D is perhaps TRBD2 (5 bases). V was cut by 4 bases and J by 7 bases, with 17 bases left in between. Germline V gene lookup returns CDR1 SGHVS and CDR2 FQNEAQ. The CDR3 is 15 residues long. This chain's CDR3 is CASSSGPTRRNEQFF. The CDR3 DNA is TGTGCCAGCAGCTCTGGACCCACGAGGAGGAATGAGCAGTTCTTC. Combining the CDR3 with reference TRBV7-8 and TRBJ2-1 gives the whole variable domain GAGVSQSPRYKVAKRGQDVALRCDPISGHVSLFWYQQALGQGPEFLTYFQNEAQLDKSGLPSDRFFAERPEGSVSTLKIQRTQQEDSAVYLCASSSGPTRRNEQFFGPGTRLTVL.